The 24 T cell receptor beta chains reported below all come from one sample, sequenced in a study of OX40 agonist ivuxolimab in advanced cancers. The data were produced by immunoSEQ multiplex PCR, yet TCRdb's version contains in-frame clones alone and is incomplete. The table has some 54,000 clones, 80% to 90% seen once; the top ten hold 11% to 15%. The sequences come from CD4+ or CD8+ T cells sorted from blood, collected in a trial of the OX40 agonist ivuxolimab. The source is an adult with an advanced solid tumor such as melanoma, head and neck, liver or kidney cancer.

This chain uses TRBV5-6 with TRBJ1-1; D gene uncertain. This CDR3 has 12 residues. Germline V gene sequence: CDR1 SGHDT, CDR2 YYEEEE. Trimming removed 1 base at V and 3 bases at J, with 4 bases between. In DNA form, the CDR3 reads TGTGCCAGCAGCTTGTGGGACACTGAAGCTTTCTTT. Protein: CASSLWDTEAFF.

V gene TRBV19 combines with J gene TRBJ1-2, with a tentative D call TRBD1 (6 bases). CDR1 is LNHDA and CDR2 is SQIVND in the germline V gene (reference sequence). This CDR3 comprises 15 residues. The V end was cut by 1 base, the J end by 0 bases, with 9 bases between. The CDR3 region has the DNA TGTGCCAGTAGTATAGTCCCAGGGGCTAACTATGGCTACACCTTC. Amino acids: CASSIVPGANYGYTF. Filled out from reference TRBV19 and TRBJ1-2, the complete variable domain reads DGGITQSPKYLFRKEGQNVTLSCEQNLNHDAMYWYRQDPGQGLRLIYYSQIVNDFQKGDIAEGYSVSREKKESFPLTVTSAQKNPTAFYLCASSIVPGANYGYTFGSGTRLTVV.

The chain has TRBV27 and TRBJ2-2, with 8 bases matching TRBD1. Germline CDR1 MNHEY, CDR2 SMNVEV (reference sequence). V lost 0 bases, J lost 2 bases, and 2 bases stayed unmatched. This CDR3 is built from 16 residues. The CDR3 bases are TGTGCCAGCAGTTTATCCACAGGGGGTAACACCGGGGAGCTGTTTTTT. Its protein product is CASSLSTGGNTGELFF.

V gene TRBV5-1 combines with J gene TRBJ2-1; no clear D. Trimming removed 0 bases from V and 4 bases from J, with 17 bases in between. The CDR3 length is 17 residues. The V gene's germline CDR1 is SGHRS and CDR2 YFSETQ. This CDR3 is CASSLGVGMSQYNEQFF. CDR3 nucleotide sequence: TGCGCCAGCAGCTTGGGGGTGGGGATGAGTCAGTACAATGAGCAGTTCTTC.

This chain connects TRBV4-1 to TRBJ1-1; D gene uncertain. Looked up from germline, CDR1 is MGHRA and CDR2 is YSYEKL. The CDR3 totals 14 residues. V lost 1 base to trimming and J lost 7 bases, with 13 bases between them. Written as DNA, the CDR3 is TGCGCCAGCAGCCAAGGAGCAAGCACGAGTGAAGCTTTCTTT. This codes for CASSQGASTSEAFF.

V gene TRBV18 combines with J gene TRBJ2-3; TRBD2 matches at 10 bases. CDR3 size: 21 residues. After removal of 0 bases from V and 0 bases from J, the junction contained 15 bases not matched to a gene. Germline V gives CDR1 KGHSH, CDR2 LQKENI. As DNA, the CDR3 is TGTGCCAGCTCACCACCGATGGGCGCTAGCGGGGGCCCTGCTAGCACAGATACGCAGTATTTT. Its translation: CASSPPMGASGGPASTDTQYF.

The rearrangement joins TRBV30 to TRBJ2-7; 7 nucleotides match TRBD2. The germline V gene has CDR1 GTSNPN and CDR2 SVGIG (reference sequence). J was trimmed by 6 bases and V by 3 bases; bases with no gene match: 5. This CDR3 contains 12 residues. The DNA of the CDR3 is TGTGCCTGGAGCGGACTAGTTGGCGAGCAGTACTTC. This encodes CAWSGLVGEQYF.

V and J are TRBV7-9 and TRBJ2-7; a possible D gene is TRBD2 (6 bases). CDR3 size: 16 residues. Germline V lookup: CDR1 SEHNR, CDR2 FQNEAQ (reference sequence). V lost 2 bases and J 6 bases, leaving 20 bases between the germline ends. CDR3 nucleotides: TGTGCCAGCAGCTTAATGGTACGGACTATGGCACCCGAGCAGTACTTC. Protein sequence: CASSLMVRTMAPEQYF.

The rearrangement links TRBV4-1 to TRBJ2-3, with a weak D call TRBD2 (6 bases). V was cut by 4 bases and J by 3 bases, with 11 bases left in between. Germline V lookup: CDR1 MGHRA, CDR2 YSYEKL. The CDR3 extends over 14 amino acids. CDR3 sequence: CASSPGTGTDTQYF. The CDR3, as DNA: TGCGCCAGCAGCCCAGGGACTGGAACAGATACGCAGTATTTT.

The genes are TRBV7-9 and TRBJ2-5, with D tentatively TRBD1 or TRBD2 (5 bases each). This CDR3 has 14 amino acids. V was trimmed by 2 bases and J by 4 bases, leaving 11 bases between them. Germline V CDR1 and CDR2: SEHNR, FQNEAQ (reference sequence). CDR3 sequence reads: CASSLTGLGETQYF. Written as DNA, the CDR3 is TGTGCCAGCAGCTTAACGGGGCTGGGAGAGACCCAGTACTTC.

The chain employs TRBV6-1 and TRBJ1-4; D is possibly TRBD1 (5 bases). V gave up 6 bases and J gave up 1 base, with 12 bases separating them. The CDR3 has 15 residues. In germline, CDR1 is MNHNS, CDR2 SASEGT. The CDR3 nucleotides are TGTGCCAGCAGGGGACTTGGACAAACTAATGAAAAACTGTTTTTT. This translates into CASRGLGQTNEKLFF.

The V and J genes are TRBV9 and TRBJ2-3, with 8 bases fitting TRBD2. V trimming: 4 bases; J trimming: 7 bases; junction bases outside the gene matches: 11. Germline V lookup: CDR1 SGDLS, CDR2 YYNGEE. This CDR3 has 15 residues. CDR3 protein: CASSQERGLYYTQYF. The CDR3 DNA reads as TGTGCCAGCAGCCAGGAGCGGGGGTTATATTATACGCAGTATTTT.

This chain uses TRBV19 with TRBJ2-3; TRBD2 matches 8 bases. CDR1 is LNHDA and CDR2 is SQIVND in the germline V gene (reference sequence). V shed 5 bases, J shed 0 bases, and the junction held 4 bases outside the gene matches. The CDR3 covers 15 residues. This CDR3 reads CASSPLAGSTDTQYF. The CDR3 coding sequence is TGTGCCAGTAGTCCTCTAGCGGGTAGCACAGATACGCAGTATTTT. The complete variable domain, with remaining parts taken from reference TRBV19 and TRBJ2-3, reads DGGITQSPKYLFRKEGQNVTLSCEQNLNHDAMYWYRQDPGQGLRLIYYSQIVNDFQKGDIAEGYSVSREKKESFPLTVTSAQKNPTAFYLCASSPLAGSTDTQYFGPGTRLTVL.

The rearrangement joins TRBV19 to TRBJ1-1; D may be TRBD1 (6 bases). The CDR3 has 15 amino acids. Germline CDR1 LNHDA, CDR2 SQIVND (reference sequence). V was clipped by 0 bases and J by 4 bases, with 12 bases between them. CDR3: CASSIDPGARTEAFF. The CDR3 region has the DNA TGTGCCAGTAGTATAGATCCAGGGGCGCGCACTGAAGCTTTCTTT.

The V call is TRBV4-1, the J call TRBJ2-7; unclear D gene. This CDR3 is 13 amino acids long. Germline V gene sequence: CDR1 MGHRA, CDR2 YSYEKL. Trimming took off 4 bases at V and 5 bases at J, with 12 bases between the two ends. In DNA, the CDR3 is TGCGCCAGCAGCCCCCGACTGGGCCACGAGCAGTACTTC. Its protein product is CASSPRLGHEQYF.

The CDR3 nucleotides are TGTGCCAGCAGCTTGACCAGGGGGGGTGAAAAACTGTTTTTT. This codes for CASSLTRGGEKLFF. The genes are TRBV7-2 and TRBJ1-4, with 7 bases aligning to TRBD1. The CDR3 runs to 14 residues. Losses at the gene ends were 3 bases for V and 7 bases for J; bases not matched to a gene: 5. CDR1 is SGHTA, CDR2 FQGNSA, per germline. Looking up the rest from reference TRBV7-2 and TRBJ1-4 gives the full variable domain: GAGVSQSPSNKVTEKGKDVELRCDPISGHTALYWYRQSLGQGLEFLIYFQGNSAPDKSGLPSDRFSAERTGGSVSTLTIQRTQQEDSAVYLCASSLTRGGEKLFFGSGTQLSVL.

V gene TRBV29-1 combines with J gene TRBJ2-3, with D possibly called TRBD1 or TRBD2 (6 bases each). CDR1 is SQVTM, CDR2 ANQGSEA, per germline. The CDR3 runs 13 residues. With 7 bases removed from V and 2 bases from J, the gap between germline ends came to 13 bases. The CDR3 nucleotides are TGCAGCGCCAACGGGGGCTTCACAGATACGCAGTATTTT. Its translation is CSANGGFTDTQYF.

The chain couples TRBV4-1 to TRBJ2-5; perhaps TRBD1 as D (5 bases). This CDR3 is 15 amino acids long. In germline, CDR1 is MGHRA, CDR2 YSYEKL. With 4 bases removed from V and 2 bases from J, the gap between germline ends came to 14 bases. CDR3: CASSLEGAFQETQYF. In DNA, the CDR3 is TGCGCCAGCAGCCTTGAAGGGGCCTTTCAAGAGACCCAGTACTTC.

CDR3 bases: TGTGCCTGGAGTGGAGGGGAGGCTGAAGCTTTCTTT. Its protein is CAWSGGEAEAFF. The rearrangement links TRBV30 to TRBJ1-1, with a tentative D call TRBD1 (5 bases). This CDR3 has 12 amino acids. The germline V gene has CDR1 GTSNPN and CDR2 SVGIG (reference sequence). V was trimmed by 1 base and J by 6 bases, leaving 9 bases between them. The variable domain in full, completed from reference TRBV30 and TRBJ1-1, reads SQTIHQWPATLVQPVGSPLSLECTVEGTSNPNLYWYRQAAGRGLQLLFYSVGIGQISSEVPQNLSASRPQDRQFILSSKKLLLSDSGFYLCAWSGGEAEAFFGQGTRLTVV.

This clone was picked up a small number of times. The J gene is TRBJ1-3, the V gene TRBV5-6; D remains unclear. The CDR3 loop spans 16 amino acids. Germline V gene sequence: CDR1 SGHDT, CDR2 YYEEEE. V shed 2 bases and J shed 0 bases, with 12 bases lying between them. This CDR3 is CASSFRHQSSGNTIYF. The CDR3, as DNA: TGTGCCAGCAGCTTCCGGCATCAGAGCTCTGGAAACACCATATATTTT.

This clone showed up just a few times. The gene calls are TRBV7-6 and TRBJ1-1, with D possibly TRBD1 on 5 matching bases. CDR1 is SGHVS, CDR2 FNYEAQ, per germline. The V end lost 3 bases, the J end lost 6 bases, and 17 bases lay between the germline ends. The CDR3 is 15 amino acids. The CDR3 coding sequence is TGTGCCAGCAGCTTTGACGGGACCCTCTCCCCTGAAGCTTTCTTT. Amino acid sequence: CASSFDGTLSPEAFF.

This chain links TRBV6-1 with TRBJ2-1; D tentatively reads TRBD1 or TRBD2 (5 bases each). With 0 bases removed from V and 6 bases from J, the gap between germline ends came to 15 bases. CDR3 length: 16 amino acids. Germline assignment: CDR1 MNHNS and CDR2 SASEGT. The CDR3 DNA reads as TGTGCCAGCAGTGAAGCCCGGGTCCCTGGGGGCAATGAGCAGTTCTTC. It encodes CASSEARVPGGNEQFF.

J is TRBJ2-3 and V is TRBV4-2, with 11 bases that match TRBD2. Germline lookup yields CDR1 LGHNA and CDR2 YNFKEQ. The CDR3 extends over 19 amino acids. The V and J ends lost 0 bases and 0 bases, in that order; junction bases with no gene match: 8. The CDR3 nucleotides are TGTGCCAGCAGCCAAGATTCGACTAGCGGGACCTCTAGCACAGATACGCAGTATTTT. It codes for CASSQDSTSGTSSTDTQYF.

This chain links TRBV9 with TRBJ1-3, with D tentatively TRBD1 (6 bases). This CDR3 has 15 residues. The germline V gene encodes CDR1 SGDLS and CDR2 YYNGEE. V dropped 1 base and J dropped 1 base, with 9 bases sitting between them. CDR3 bases: TGTGCCAGCAGCGTAAAGGGGGTTTCTGGAAACACCATATATTTT. Its translation is CASSVKGVSGNTIYF.